These 3 T cell receptor beta chains originate from one sample sequenced in a study of blood T cell repertoires in COVID-19. Libraries were prepared by immunoSEQ multiplex PCR; TCRdb keeps only in-frame clonotypes and omits some of them. The table records roughly 200,000 clones, around 80% of them present only once. The sample was peripheral blood. These receptors all come from a man aged 55 to 70 with acute or convalescent COVID-19.

The V and J genes are TRBV18 and TRBJ2-1, with D possibly being TRBD2 (5 bases). CDR3 length: 15 amino acids. Trimming left V 2 bases short and J 5 bases short, with 13 bases between. CDR1 and CDR2 (germline): KGHSH, LQKENI. The CDR3 DNA reads as TGTGCCAGCTCACCATTTGCGGGCCAACACAATGAGCAGTTCTTC. Encoded protein: CASSPFAGQHNEQFF.

The rearrangement joins TRBV14 to TRBJ1-5; 9 bases agree with TRBD1. The CDR3 runs 15 residues. The J segment lost 4 bases and the V segment lost 2 bases, leaving 3 bases of the junction unmatched. Germline CDR1 and CDR2: SGHDN and FVKESK. CDR3 loop: CASSQSGTGNQPQHF. The CDR3 DNA sequence: TGTGCCAGCAGCCAATCCGGGACAGGGAATCAGCCCCAGCATTTT.

The rearrangement links TRBV18 to TRBJ2-1, with 9 bases identical to TRBD1. The CDR3 totals 15 residues. The germline V gene encodes CDR1 KGHSH and CDR2 LQKENI. Unmatched junction bases numbered 10, after V lost 4 bases and J lost 9 bases. CDR3 sequence reads: CASSRRTGEESEQFF. In DNA form, the CDR3 reads TGTGCCAGCTCACGTAGGACAGGGGAGGAGAGTGAGCAGTTCTTC.